Given below is one T cell receptor beta chain in context. Here immunoSEQ multiplex PCR was the method, and the copy in TCRdb shows in-frame clones only, minus some. The sample yields 60,000 to 75,000 clones, approximately 85% seen once. CDR1 is SNHLY and CDR2 is FYNNEI in the germline V gene. This CDR3 region has 15 residues. With 10 bases clipped from V and 3 bases from J, the junction kept 9 bases outside the gene matches. This record belongs to a study of blood T cell repertoires in COVID-19. Study-wide context: The analysed material was cDNA or gDNA that came from T cells, B-cell-depleted T cells, or PBMCs.

Sequences were obtained from peripheral blood. The chain links TRBV2 to TRBJ2-1; 10 bases are shared with TRBD2. This TCR was sampled from an elderly woman with active or convalescent COVID-19. CDR3 sequence: CATPGASGGYNEQFF. In DNA, the CDR3 is TGTGCCACCCCTGGGGCTAGCGGGGGCTACAATGAGCAGTTCTTC.